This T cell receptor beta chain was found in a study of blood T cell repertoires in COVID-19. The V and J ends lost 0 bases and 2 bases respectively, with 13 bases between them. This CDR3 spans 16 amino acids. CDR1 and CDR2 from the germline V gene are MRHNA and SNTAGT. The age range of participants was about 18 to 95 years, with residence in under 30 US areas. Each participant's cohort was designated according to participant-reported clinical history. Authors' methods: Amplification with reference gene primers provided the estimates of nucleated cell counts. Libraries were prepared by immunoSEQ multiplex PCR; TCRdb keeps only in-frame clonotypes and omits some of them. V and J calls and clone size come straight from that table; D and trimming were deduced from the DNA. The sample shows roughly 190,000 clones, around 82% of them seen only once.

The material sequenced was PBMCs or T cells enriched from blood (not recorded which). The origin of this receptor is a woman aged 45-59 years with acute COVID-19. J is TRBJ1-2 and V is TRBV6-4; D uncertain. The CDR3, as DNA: TGTGCCAGCAGTGACTCGCGATGGACGGGAAACTATGGCTACACCTTC. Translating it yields CASSDSRWTGNYGYTF.